The clone carrying this T cell receptor (beta chain) was counted many times. Its antigen remains unidentified. This CDR3 is built from 12 residues. Germline values: CDR1 SGHTA, CDR2 FQGNSA. The germline V and J ends were trimmed by 4 bases and 7 bases, with 11 bases remaining between them. Stated time point: longitudinal time-point 2. Libraries used 2 million unsorted PBMCs kept frozen in RNAlater. The cDNA came from 5'RACE, which used 10-nucleotide random UMIs. Each sequencing run yielded over 180 million TCR-beta sequences from 15-18 subjects. TCRdb re-analysed the 5' RACE reads in MiXCR, keeping a single row per CDR3 protein. The repertoire holds 50,000 or so distinct CDR3 sequences, with about an eighth as singletons. This record comes from a study of neurological immune-mediated disorders. Notes on the study in general: No CDR3 amino acid sequences recurred among expanded clones across subjects, suggesting private repertoires in all groups.

The chain joins TRBV7-2 to TRBJ2-7; possibly TRBD2 for D (6 bases). This clonotype was obtained from a male donor with HTLV-1-associated myelopathy (HAM/TSP). Sequencing was carried out using PBMCs. The CDR3 here is CASSSYAGEQYF. In DNA, the CDR3 is TGTGCCAGCAGCTCGTATGCGGGAGAGCAGTACTTC.